The 18 T cell receptor beta chains presented below share a single source sample, sequenced in a study of Ad26.COV2.S vaccination and SARS-CoV-2 variants. Profiling relied on immunoSEQ multiplex PCR, and the TCRdb table lists in-frame clones only, not all of them. The sample lists 350,000 to 450,000 clones; approximately 92% were seen once. Treatment: around 19 received Ad26.COV2.S at low or high dose, single or two shots; 5 received placebo; per-sample allocation not given. Samples were taken on day 63 after the first vaccine or placebo injection. The sequencing here drew on peripheral blood, taken in a trial of Ad26.COV2.S vaccine versus placebo. The source is a person between 18 and 60 years old who received the Ad26.COV2.S COVID-19 vaccine or a placebo.

This chain uses TRBV15 with TRBJ1-5; D ambiguous. This CDR3 comprises 14 residues. Per the germline V gene, CDR1 is LNHNV and CDR2 is YYDKDF (reference sequence). Trimming removed 1 base at V and 3 bases at J, with 7 bases between. CDR3 sequence reads: CATSRVENNQPQHF. Here the CDR3 DNA reads TGTGCCACCAGCAGAGTAGAAAACAATCAGCCCCAGCATTTT.

J is TRBJ2-2 and V is TRBV5-4; D not resolved. CDR1 SGHNT and CDR2 YYREEE come from the germline V gene (reference sequence). Trimming shortened V by 4 bases and J by 4 bases, and 8 bases separated the two germline ends. The CDR3 loop spans 13 amino acids. CDR3 loop: CASSPLATGELFF. The CDR3 bases are TGTGCCAGCAGCCCTCTTGCCACCGGGGAGCTGTTTTTT.

This clone appeared once. The chain employs TRBV15 and TRBJ1-4; 7 bases agree with TRBD1. The CDR3 has 16 amino acids. The V gene's germline CDR1 is LNHNV and CDR2 YYDKDF (reference sequence). V gave up 2 bases and J gave up 5 bases; unmatched junction bases: 8. The chain's CDR3 is CATSRRTGGPNEKLFF. The CDR3, as DNA: TGTGCCACCAGCAGACGGACAGGAGGTCCAAATGAAAAACTGTTTTTT.

The rearrangement joins TRBV11-2 to TRBJ2-2; TRBD2 is a possible D gene (5 bases). The ends were cut back, 0 bases at V and 4 bases at J, with 12 bases in the middle. The length of the CDR3 is 16 residues. Germline CDR1 reads SGHAT; CDR2 reads FQNNGV. The CDR3, as DNA: TGTGCCAGCAGCTTAGATCCCGGGATCATCACCGGGGAGCTGTTTTTT. Its protein product is CASSLDPGIITGELFF.

The CDR3 reads CASSHKPLWRGGTDTQYF. Written as DNA, the CDR3 is TGTGCCAGCAGCCATAAACCTCTCTGGCGGGGGGGCACAGATACGCAGTATTTT. J is TRBJ2-3 and V is TRBV5-6, with 8 bases lining up with TRBD2. CDR1 is SGHDT and CDR2 is YYEEEE in the germline V gene. The length of the CDR3 is 18 residues. V shed 4 bases and J 1 base; nucleotides not matched to a gene: 14.

The chain links TRBV7-7 to TRBJ1-4; D unresolved. V lost 6 bases and J lost 8, with 25 bases in between. Per germline, CDR1 SSHAT and CDR2 FNYEAQ (reference sequence). The CDR3 is 17 amino acids. The CDR3 reads CASSPLRTGDQAEKLFF. CDR3 DNA: TGTGCCAGCAGTCCCCTTCGGACGGGTGACCAAGCGGAAAAACTGTTTTTT.

The chain combines TRBV18 with TRBJ2-7; D may be TRBD2 (5 bases). The CDR3 covers 19 residues. Trimming cost V 0 bases and J 0 bases, with 21 bases left between them. Germline-derived CDR1 and CDR2 are KGHSH and LQKENI. CDR3 amino acids: CASSPPGWGEGPSSYEQYF. The CDR3 bases are TGTGCCAGCTCACCACCGGGTTGGGGAGAAGGCCCGAGCTCCTACGAGCAGTACTTC. The full variable domain, rest sourced from reference TRBV18 and TRBJ2-7, is NAGVMQNPRHLVRRRGQEARLRCSPMKGHSHVYWYRQLPEEGLKFMVYLQKENIIDESGMPKERFSAEFPKEGPSILRIQQVVRGDSAAYFCASSPPGWGEGPSSYEQYFGPGTRLTVT.

The V call is TRBV9, the J call TRBJ2-1; 7 bases fit TRBD1. Germline CDR1 reads SGDLS; CDR2 reads YYNGEE. Trimming removed 7 bases from V and 8 bases from J; junction bases left unmatched: 27. The CDR3 has 19 residues. CDR3: CASCRTPTRQGTLLDEQFF. The CDR3 DNA reads TGTGCCAGCTGCCGAACCCCAACCCGACAGGGAACCCTTCTGGATGAGCAGTTCTTC.

Remarks on this clone: At the DNA level, this CDR3 is encoded by other sequences in the same sample as well. The J gene is TRBJ1-3, the V gene TRBV5-6; D gene uncertain. The V end lost 0 bases, the J end lost 0 bases, and 4 bases lay between the germline ends. Germline loops: CDR1 SGHDT, CDR2 YYEEEE. The CDR3 loop spans 14 amino acids. The CDR3 sequence is CASSLAGSGNTIYF. DNA of the CDR3: TGTGCCAGCAGCTTGGCCGGCTCTGGAAACACCATATATTTT.

This chain joins TRBV28 and TRBJ2-7, with D maybe TRBD2 (6 bases). The germline gives CDR1 MDHEN, CDR2 SYDVKM. This CDR3 has 15 amino acids. Trimming removed 8 bases from V and 3 bases from J, with 20 bases in between. Written as DNA, the CDR3 is TGTGCCAGCCAACGATGGGGTCCGGACTACTACGAGCAGTACTTC. It is translated as CASQRWGPDYYEQYF. The full variable domain, in which reference TRBV28 and TRBJ2-7 provide the parts outside the CDR3, is DVKVTQSSRYLVKRTGEKVFLECVQDMDHENMFWYRQDPGLGLRLIYFSYDVKMKEKGDIPEGYSVSREKKERFSLILESASTNQTSMYLCASQRWGPDYYEQYFGPGTRLTVT.

This clone was recorded once. The rearrangement joins TRBV3-1 (or the pseudogene TRBV3-2) to TRBJ1-6, with 8 bases fitting TRBD1. CDR1 is LGHDT and CDR2 is YNNKEL in the germline V gene (reference sequence). Unmatched junction bases numbered 9, after V lost 4 bases and J lost 10 bases. The CDR3 has 15 residues. This CDR3 is CASSPQGQGGSPLHF. The CDR3 DNA reads as TGTGCCAGCAGCCCTCAAGGACAGGGTGGCTCACCCCTCCACTTT.

The chain links TRBV9 to TRBJ1-1; D gene unclear. The V gene lost 3 bases and the J gene lost 1 base, with 16 bases spanning the gap. Germline CDR1 SGDLS, CDR2 YYNGEE. CDR3 length equals 16 residues. CDR3 protein: CASSAEGVGPNTEAFF. The CDR3 coding sequence is TGTGCCAGCAGCGCGGAGGGCGTCGGGCCGAACACTGAAGCTTTCTTT.

This clone was seen only once. This chain joins TRBV11-3 and TRBJ1-1, with 11 nucleotides matching TRBD1. Germline loops: CDR1 SGHNT, CDR2 YENEEA. The CDR3 is 13 residues long. Trimming removed 1 base from V and 8 bases from J; junction bases left unmatched: 0. CDR3 bases: TGTGCCAGCAGCTTAGGGGACAGGGGGGAAGCTTTCTTT. Translated, it gives CASSLGDRGEAFF.

The chain combines TRBV6-5 with TRBJ1-2; D might be TRBD1 (5 bases). The CDR3 loop spans 13 amino acids. V lost 6 bases and J 1 base, leaving 9 bases between the germline ends. The germline CDR1 and CDR2 sequences are MNHEY and SVGAGI. The CDR3 sequence: CASRLDINYGYTF. CDR3 in DNA: TGTGCCAGCAGGTTGGACATTAACTATGGCTACACCTTC.

This clone was seen once. This chain links TRBV24-1 with TRBJ2-7, with 7 bases aligning to TRBD1. Germline loops: CDR1 KGHDR, CDR2 SFDVKD. V shed 5 bases, J shed 0 bases, and the junction held 9 bases outside the gene matches. This CDR3 is built from 16 residues. This CDR3 is CATSGVGQDNSYEQYF. CDR3 sequence (DNA): TGTGCCACCAGTGGGGTCGGACAGGACAACTCCTACGAGCAGTACTTC.

Turning to this clone: Additional DNA sequences in this sample encode the identical CDR3. This chain connects TRBV7-2 to TRBJ2-5; the match to TRBD1 covers 8 bases. With 5 bases clipped from V and 2 bases from J, the junction kept 4 bases outside the gene matches. Germline CDR1 reads SGHTA; CDR2 reads FQGNSA. This CDR3 spans 14 amino acids. The CDR3, as DNA: TGTGCCAGCAGCCCCGGGACAGGACAAGAGACCCAGTACTTC. It yields the protein CASSPGTGQETQYF.

This chain joins TRBV7-9 and TRBJ2-3; 7 nucleotides align to TRBD1. The CDR3 extends over 14 amino acids. Germline V gene data show CDR1 as SEHNR and CDR2 as FQNEAQ (reference sequence). The V gene end was trimmed by 5 bases and the J gene end by 2 bases; junction bases not matched to a gene: 4. The CDR3 DNA follows: TGTGCCAGCAGCCACGACAGGGCCACAGATACGCAGTATTTT. This encodes CASSHDRATDTQYF. The variable domain in full, completed from reference TRBV7-9 and TRBJ2-3, reads DTGVSQNPRHKITKRGQNVTFRCDPISEHNRLYWYRQTLGQGPEFLTYFQNEAQLEKSRLLSDRFSAERPKGSFSTLEIQRTEQGDSAMYLCASSHDRATDTQYFGPGTRLTVL.

V and J are TRBV4-1 and TRBJ1-4; D is uncertain. V was cut by 2 bases and J by 0 bases, with 4 bases left in between. The CDR3 consists of 14 residues. The germline gives CDR1 MGHRA, CDR2 YSYEKL. The CDR3: CASSQTSTNEKLFF. CDR3 coding DNA: TGCGCCAGCAGCCAAACCTCAACTAATGAAAAACTGTTTTTT.